This is a list of T cell receptor beta chains from one sample in a study of somatic mutations in cytotoxic T cells in rheumatoid arthritis. TCRdb's copy holds only in-frame clones and misses some; the assay was immunoSEQ multiplex PCR. The sample lists about 20,000 clones; 86% were seen once. The material sequenced was CD8+ T cells sorted from blood. All receptors come from a woman in her 50s in good health. Each CDR3 is given with its conserved first and last residue. A D gene is named only where the DNA matches it firmly. Clone size, where shown, is once, few, many, or a class for clones that have expanded.

length	J	D	V	size	DNA	CDR3
15	TRBJ1-2	.	TRBV7-9	.	TGTGCCAGCAGCTCCGGGACATCCTTTAACTATGGCTACACCTTC	CASSSGTSFNYGYTF
19	TRBJ1-2	TRBD1	TRBV9	.	TGTGCCAGCAGCTTCAGCGGAGAAGCGCAGGGGGCTTCTAACTATGGCTACACCTTC	CASSFSGEAQGASNYGYTF
15	TRBJ2-7	TRBD1	TRBV4-1	.	TGCGCCAGCAGCCATCCCGGGACAGGGGACTACGAGCAGTACTTC	CASSHPGTGDYEQYF
15	TRBJ1-1	.	TRBV19	once	TGTGCCAGTACCGACTTGGGGGGTTTCGACACTGAAGCTTTCTTT	CASTDLGGFDTEAFF
13	TRBJ1-5	.	TRBV27	few	TGTGCCAGCAGCTTGATCCACAATCAGCCCCAGCATTTT	CASSLIHNQPQHF
17	TRBJ1-2	.	TRBV28	once	TGTGCCAGCAGTTCTCCGGGGCCGGGATACGGAAACTATGGCTACACCTTC	CASSSPGPGYGNYGYTF
13	TRBJ2-1	.	TRBV19	.	TGTGCCAGTACCACCCGGGGACTTAATGAGCAGTTCTTC	CASTTRGLNEQFF
14	TRBJ1-5	.	TRBV9	.	TGTGCCAGCAGCGTAGACGGCAGCAATCAGCCCCAGCATTTT	CASSVDGSNQPQHF
15	TRBJ2-3	TRBD2	TRBV6-5	.	TGTGCCAGCACCTTACAAGCGGGGGGGCTGGATACGCAGTATTTT	CASTLQAGGLDTQYF
13	TRBJ2-2	.	TRBV6-1	.	TGTGCCAGCAGTCCGGGGGATGCAGGGGAGCTGTTTTTT	CASSPGDAGELFF
17	TRBJ2-3	TRBD2	TRBV9	.	TGTGCCAGCAGCGTAGCTACTCGGACTAGCGGGTCGGATACGCAGTATTTT	CASSVATRTSGSDTQYF
12	TRBJ1-1	.	TRBV25-1	once	TGTGCCAGCAGTTTAGGGAACACTGAAGCTTTCTTT	CASSLGNTEAFF
14	TRBJ2-1	.	TRBV13	.	TGTGCCAGCAGCTCGGGACCTACCTACAATGAGCAGTTCTTC	CASSSGPTYNEQFF
14	TRBJ2-3	.	TRBV9	.	TGTGCCAGCAGCGTAGCTACTGGGGCAGATACGCAGTATTTT	CASSVATGADTQYF
14	TRBJ2-7	TRBD1	TRBV10-3	.	TGTGCCATCAGTTCCGACAGGGTTGCCTACGAGCAGTACTTC	CAISSDRVAYEQYF